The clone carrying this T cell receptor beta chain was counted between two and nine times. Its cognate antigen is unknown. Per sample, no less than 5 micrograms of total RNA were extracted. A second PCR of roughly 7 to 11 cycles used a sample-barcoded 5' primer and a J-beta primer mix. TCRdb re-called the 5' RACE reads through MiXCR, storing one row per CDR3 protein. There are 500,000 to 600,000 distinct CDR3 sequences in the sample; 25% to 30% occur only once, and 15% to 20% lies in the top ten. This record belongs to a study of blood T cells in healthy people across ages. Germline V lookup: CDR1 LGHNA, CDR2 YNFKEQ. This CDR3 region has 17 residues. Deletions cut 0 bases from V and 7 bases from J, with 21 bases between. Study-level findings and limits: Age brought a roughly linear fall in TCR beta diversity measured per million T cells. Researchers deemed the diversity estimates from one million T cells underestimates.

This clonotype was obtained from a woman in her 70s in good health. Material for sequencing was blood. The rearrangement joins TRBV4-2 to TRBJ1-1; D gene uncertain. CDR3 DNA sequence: TGTGCCAGCAGCCAAGATCCGGGCGGAGGCCGTCAACTTGAAGCTTTCTTT. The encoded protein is CASSQDPGGGRQLEAFF.